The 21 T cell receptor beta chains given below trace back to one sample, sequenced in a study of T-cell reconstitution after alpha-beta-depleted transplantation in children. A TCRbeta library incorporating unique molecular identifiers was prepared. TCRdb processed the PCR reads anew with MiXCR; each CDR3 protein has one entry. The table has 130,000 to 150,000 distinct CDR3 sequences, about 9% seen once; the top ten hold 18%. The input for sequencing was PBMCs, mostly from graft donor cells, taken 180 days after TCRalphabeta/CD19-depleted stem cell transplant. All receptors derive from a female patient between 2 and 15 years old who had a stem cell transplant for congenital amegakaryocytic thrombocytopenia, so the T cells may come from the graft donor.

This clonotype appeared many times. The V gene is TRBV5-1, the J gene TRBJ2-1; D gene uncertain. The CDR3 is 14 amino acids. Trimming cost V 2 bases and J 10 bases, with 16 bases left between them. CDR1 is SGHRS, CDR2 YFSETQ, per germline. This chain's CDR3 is CASSFSNWKLEQFF. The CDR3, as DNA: TGCGCCAGCAGCTTTAGTAACTGGAAGCTCGAGCAGTTCTTC. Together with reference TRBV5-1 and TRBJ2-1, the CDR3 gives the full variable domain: KAGVTQTPRYLIKTRGQQVTLSCSPISGHRSVSWYQQTPGQGLQFLFEYFSETQRNKGNFPGRFSGRQFSNSRSEMNVSTLELGDSALYLCASSFSNWKLEQFFGPGTRLTVL.

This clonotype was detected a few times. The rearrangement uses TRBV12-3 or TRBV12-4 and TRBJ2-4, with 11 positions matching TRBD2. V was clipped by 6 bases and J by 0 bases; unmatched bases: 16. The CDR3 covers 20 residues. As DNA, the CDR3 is TGTGCCAGCAGGGCAGCTAGCGGGAGGACCGACATTATAGCCAAAAACATTCAGTACTTC. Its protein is CASRAASGRTDIIAKNIQYF.

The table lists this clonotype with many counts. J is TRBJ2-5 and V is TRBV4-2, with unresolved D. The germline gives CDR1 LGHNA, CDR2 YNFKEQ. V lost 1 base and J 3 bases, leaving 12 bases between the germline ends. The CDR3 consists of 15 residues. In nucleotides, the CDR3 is TGTGCCAGCAGCCAAGTTTCAGCGTTAGAAGAGACCCAGTACTTC. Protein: CASSQVSALEETQYF.

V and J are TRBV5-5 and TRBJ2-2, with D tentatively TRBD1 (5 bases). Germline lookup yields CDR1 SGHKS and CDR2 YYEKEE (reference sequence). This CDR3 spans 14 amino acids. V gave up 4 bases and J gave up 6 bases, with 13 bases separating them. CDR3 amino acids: CASSQGLFSGELFF. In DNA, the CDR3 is TGTGCCAGCAGCCAGGGCCTCTTCTCCGGGGAGCTGTTTTTT.

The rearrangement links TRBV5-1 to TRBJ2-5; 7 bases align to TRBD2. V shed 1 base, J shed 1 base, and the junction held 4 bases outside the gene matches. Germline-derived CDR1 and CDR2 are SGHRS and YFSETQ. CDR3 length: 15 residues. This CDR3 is CASSLLERGQETQYF. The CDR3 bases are TGCGCCAGCAGCTTGCTGGAGCGGGGCCAAGAGACCCAGTACTTC.

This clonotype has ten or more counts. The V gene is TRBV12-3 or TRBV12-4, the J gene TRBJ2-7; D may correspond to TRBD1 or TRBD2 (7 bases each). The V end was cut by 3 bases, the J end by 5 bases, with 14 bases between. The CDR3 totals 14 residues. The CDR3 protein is CASSFMTGRDEQYF. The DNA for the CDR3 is TGTGCCAGCAGTTTCATGACAGGGAGGGACGAGCAGTACTTC.

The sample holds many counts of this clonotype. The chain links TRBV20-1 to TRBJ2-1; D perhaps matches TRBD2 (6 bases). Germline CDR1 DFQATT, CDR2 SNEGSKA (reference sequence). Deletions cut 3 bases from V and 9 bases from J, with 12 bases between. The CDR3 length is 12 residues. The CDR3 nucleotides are TGCAGTGCTAGGGGGGGAGGAGGTGAGCAGTTCTTC. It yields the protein CSARGGGGEQFF.

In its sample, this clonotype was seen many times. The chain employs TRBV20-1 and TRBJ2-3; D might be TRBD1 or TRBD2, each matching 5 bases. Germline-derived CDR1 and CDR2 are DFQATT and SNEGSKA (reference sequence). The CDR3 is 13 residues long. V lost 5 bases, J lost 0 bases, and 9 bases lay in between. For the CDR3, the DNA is TGCAGTGCTGGGACGGATAGCACAGATACGCAGTATTTT. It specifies CSAGTDSTDTQYF.

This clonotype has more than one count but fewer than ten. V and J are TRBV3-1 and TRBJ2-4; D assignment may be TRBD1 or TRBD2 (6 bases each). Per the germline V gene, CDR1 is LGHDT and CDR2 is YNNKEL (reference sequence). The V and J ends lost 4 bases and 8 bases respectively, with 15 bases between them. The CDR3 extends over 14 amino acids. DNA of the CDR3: TGTGCCAGCAGCCTACAGGGCCAGCGGGACATTCAGTACTTC. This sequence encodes CASSLQGQRDIQYF.

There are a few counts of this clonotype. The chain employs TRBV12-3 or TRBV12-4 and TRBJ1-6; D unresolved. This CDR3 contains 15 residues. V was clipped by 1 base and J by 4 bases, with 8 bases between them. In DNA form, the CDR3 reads TGTGCCAGCAGTTTAGTTCCGGGATATAATTCACCCCTCCACTTT. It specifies CASSLVPGYNSPLHF.

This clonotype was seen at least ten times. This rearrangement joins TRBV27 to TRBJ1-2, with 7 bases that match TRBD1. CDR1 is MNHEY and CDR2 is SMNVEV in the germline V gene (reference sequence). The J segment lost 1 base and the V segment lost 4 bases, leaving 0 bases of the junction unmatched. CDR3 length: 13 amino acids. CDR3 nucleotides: TGTGCCAGCAGTTGGGACAGTAACTATGGCTACACCTTC. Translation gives CASSWDSNYGYTF.

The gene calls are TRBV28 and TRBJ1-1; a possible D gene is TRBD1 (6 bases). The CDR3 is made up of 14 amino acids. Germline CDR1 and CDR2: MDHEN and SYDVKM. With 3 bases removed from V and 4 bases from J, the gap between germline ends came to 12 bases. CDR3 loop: CASSLSQGTTEAFF. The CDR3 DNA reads TGTGCCAGCAGTTTGTCACAGGGTACCACTGAAGCTTTCTTT.

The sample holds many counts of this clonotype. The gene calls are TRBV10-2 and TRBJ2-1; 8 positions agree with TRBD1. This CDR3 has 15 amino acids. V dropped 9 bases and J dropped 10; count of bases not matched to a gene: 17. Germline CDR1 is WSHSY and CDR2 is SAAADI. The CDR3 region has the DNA TGCGCCAGGGAATGGACTGACAGGGGATGGCGCGAGCAGTTCTTC. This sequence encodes CAREWTDRGWREQFF.

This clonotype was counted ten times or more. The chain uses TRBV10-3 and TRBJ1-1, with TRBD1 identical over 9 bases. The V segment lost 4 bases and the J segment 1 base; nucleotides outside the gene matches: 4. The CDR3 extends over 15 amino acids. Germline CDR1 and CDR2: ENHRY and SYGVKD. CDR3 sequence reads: CAISGPGQGNTEAFF. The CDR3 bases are TGTGCCATCAGTGGACCGGGACAGGGGAACACTGAAGCTTTCTTT.

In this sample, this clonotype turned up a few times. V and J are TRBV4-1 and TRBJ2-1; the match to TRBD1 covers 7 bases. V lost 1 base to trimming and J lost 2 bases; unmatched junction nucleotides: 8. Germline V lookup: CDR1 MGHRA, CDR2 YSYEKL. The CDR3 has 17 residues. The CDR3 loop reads CASSQVHRQGPYNEQFF. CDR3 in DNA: TGCGCCAGCAGCCAAGTCCACCGACAGGGACCCTACAATGAGCAGTTCTTC.

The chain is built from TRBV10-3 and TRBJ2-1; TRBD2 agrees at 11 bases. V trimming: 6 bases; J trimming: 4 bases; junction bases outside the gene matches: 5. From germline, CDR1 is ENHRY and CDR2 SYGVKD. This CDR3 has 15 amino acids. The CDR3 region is CAIRNTSGGYNEQFF. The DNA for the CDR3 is TGTGCCATCAGAAATACTAGCGGGGGATACAATGAGCAGTTCTTC.

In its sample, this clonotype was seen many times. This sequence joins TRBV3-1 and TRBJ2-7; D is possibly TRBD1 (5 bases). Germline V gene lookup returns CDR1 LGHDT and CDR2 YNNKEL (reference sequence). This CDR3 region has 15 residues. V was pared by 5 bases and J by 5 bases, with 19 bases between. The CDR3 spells CASSESLRVFNEQYF. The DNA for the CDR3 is TGTGCCAGCAGCGAAAGCCTCAGGGTTTTCAACGAGCAGTACTTC.

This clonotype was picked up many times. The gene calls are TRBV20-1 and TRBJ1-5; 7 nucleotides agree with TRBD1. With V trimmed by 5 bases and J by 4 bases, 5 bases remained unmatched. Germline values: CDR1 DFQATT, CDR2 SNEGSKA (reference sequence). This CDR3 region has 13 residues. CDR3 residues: CSAERDRNQPQHF. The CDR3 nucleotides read TGCAGTGCTGAAAGGGACAGAAATCAGCCCCAGCATTTT.

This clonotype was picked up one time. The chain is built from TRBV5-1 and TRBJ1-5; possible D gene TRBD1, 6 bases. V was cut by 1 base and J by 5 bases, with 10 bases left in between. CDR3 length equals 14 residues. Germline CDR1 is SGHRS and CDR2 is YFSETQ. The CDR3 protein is CASSLWGGDQPQHF. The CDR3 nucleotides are TGCGCCAGCAGCTTGTGGGGGGGCGATCAGCCCCAGCATTTT.

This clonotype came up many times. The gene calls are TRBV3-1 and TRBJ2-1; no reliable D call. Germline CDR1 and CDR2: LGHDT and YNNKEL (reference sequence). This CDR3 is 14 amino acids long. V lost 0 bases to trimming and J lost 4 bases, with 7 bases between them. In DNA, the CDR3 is TGTGCCAGCAGCCAAGATCCTTGGTACAATGAGCAGTTCTTC. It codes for CASSQDPWYNEQFF.

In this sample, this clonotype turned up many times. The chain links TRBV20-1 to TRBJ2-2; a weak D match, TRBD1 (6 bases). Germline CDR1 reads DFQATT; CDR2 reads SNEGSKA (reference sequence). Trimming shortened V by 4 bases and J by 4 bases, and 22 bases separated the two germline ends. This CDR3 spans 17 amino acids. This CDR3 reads CSANRARGRVGTGELFF. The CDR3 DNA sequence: TGCAGTGCTAACCGGGCCAGGGGCCGCGTGGGCACCGGGGAGCTGTTTTTT.